These 22 T cell receptor beta chains were sequenced from one sample in a study of T cell responses to AZD1222 COVID-19 vaccine. TCRdb keeps only in-frame clones here, not all; method: immunoSEQ multiplex PCR. The sample records roughly 72,000 clones, approximately 81% being singletons. This specimen was peripheral blood, taken on day 0 of AZD1222 vaccination. The receptors come from an adult in good health.

The rearrangement uses TRBV2 and TRBJ2-6; TRBD1 aligns across 8 bases. The CDR3 has 17 amino acids. The junction had 6 bases not matched to a gene; V was cut back by 5 bases and J by 0 bases. Per germline, CDR1 SNHLY and CDR2 FYNNEI. CDR3 nucleotide sequence: TGTGCCAGCAGTCTCAGGGGGCCAAGCTCTGGGGCCAACGTCCTGACTTTC. The encoded protein is CASSLRGPSSGANVLTF.

V and J are TRBV18 and TRBJ2-3, with no clear D. CDR1 KGHSH and CDR2 LQKENI come from the germline V gene. V lost 4 bases and J 5 bases, leaving 10 bases between the germline ends. This CDR3 comprises 13 residues. This chain's CDR3 is CASSLSFGDTQYF. The CDR3 region has the DNA TGTGCCAGCTCACTAAGCTTCGGAGATACGCAGTATTTT. The full variable domain, completed using reference TRBV18 and TRBJ2-3, is NAGVMQNPRHLVRRRGQEARLRCSPMKGHSHVYWYRQLPEEGLKFMVYLQKENIIDESGMPKERFSAEFPKEGPSILRIQQVVRGDSAAYFCASSLSFGDTQYFGPGTRLTVL.

The J gene is TRBJ1-2, the V gene TRBV15; D perhaps matches TRBD1 (5 bases). The V gene lost 5 bases and the J gene lost 2 bases, with 12 bases spanning the gap. The CDR3 extends over 14 amino acids. The germline gives CDR1 LNHNV, CDR2 YYDKDF (reference sequence). CDR3 DNA: TGTGCCACCAGCCCCGGGGGAGGGAACTATGGCTACACCTTC. It translates to CATSPGGGNYGYTF.

The rearrangement uses TRBV2 and TRBJ2-5, with TRBD1 as a possible D gene (6 bases). Germline loops: CDR1 SNHLY, CDR2 FYNNEI. CDR3 length: 12 residues. V was cut by 10 bases and J by 7 bases, with 16 bases left in between. The chain's CDR3 is CATNRDGTTQYF. The CDR3 DNA follows: TGTGCCACTAACAGGGACGGGACGACCCAGTACTTC.

The gene calls are TRBV25-1 and TRBJ1-1; TRBD1 might be the D (6 bases). Between the trimmed V and J ends, which lost 6 bases and 1 base, there was a span of 15 bases. The CDR3 runs 15 residues. Looked up from germline, CDR1 is MGHDK and CDR2 is SYGVNS. CDR3 sequence (DNA): TGTGCCAGCAGCGGCCGGGCAGGGGAGAACACTGAAGCTTTCTTT. Translated: CASSGRAGENTEAFF.

The chain recombines TRBV6-6 with TRBJ1-4; no reliable D call. This CDR3 has 16 amino acids. Trimming left V 6 bases short and J 8 bases short, with 22 bases between. Per the germline V gene, CDR1 is MNHNY and CDR2 is SVGAGI (reference sequence). The CDR3, as DNA: TGTGCCAGCAGCCGGCCGGTGATGGGAAAGGGCGAAAAACTGTTTTTT. Amino acid sequence: CASSRPVMGKGEKLFF.

The chain recombines TRBV6-4 with TRBJ2-2; TRBD2 matches at 7 bases. CDR3 length: 20 residues. Germline V gene data show CDR1 as MRHNA and CDR2 as SNTAGT. The V segment lost 0 bases and the J segment 0 bases; nucleotides outside the gene matches: 13. The CDR3 spells CASSDSQKSGGPTNTGELFF. In DNA, the CDR3 is TGTGCCAGCAGTGACTCGCAAAAGTCGGGAGGCCCAACGAACACCGGGGAGCTGTTTTTT.

Remarks on this clone: A read error may produce the germline difference seen at one junction end. This chain links TRBV2 with TRBJ1-2; possibly TRBD1 for D (5 bases). The germline V gene encodes CDR1 SNHLY and CDR2 FYNNEI. CDR3 length equals 10 residues. CDR3 region: CASSQSGPKF. The CDR3 coding sequence is TGTGCCAGCAGTCAATCGGGACCCAAGTTC. Drawing the rest from reference TRBV2 and TRBJ1-2, the complete variable domain is EPEVTQTPSHQVTQMGQEVILRCVPISNHLYFYWYRQILGQKVEFLVSFYNNEISEKSEIFDDQFSVERPDGSNFTLKIRSTKLEDSAMYFCASSQSGPKFGSGTRLTVV.

The rearrangement uses TRBV7-8 and TRBJ1-1; D is possibly TRBD1 (5 bases). V lost 5 bases to trimming and J lost 0 bases, with 10 bases between them. Germline lookup yields CDR1 SGHVS and CDR2 FQNEAQ. The CDR3 is 14 residues long. CDR3 sequence: CASSLDTMNTEAFF. The CDR3 bases are TGTGCCAGCAGCCTGGACACTATGAACACTGAAGCTTTCTTT.

The chain is built from TRBV21-1 and TRBJ2-5; the table's D call of TRBD2 was not tested on the DNA. TRBV21-1 is a known pseudogene. The length of the CDR3 is 13 residues. DNA for the CDR3: TGTGCCAACTCAGGCGTAGCGGGGGAAACCCAGTACTTC. It specifies CANSGVAGETQYF.

This clone showed up just a few times. The chain carries TRBV6-1 and TRBJ1-4, with unresolved D. This CDR3 comprises 15 residues. V lost 2 bases and J lost 5, with 12 bases in between. Germline V gene data show CDR1 as MNHNS and CDR2 as SASEGT. The DNA for the CDR3 is TGTGCCAGCAGTGAACTGGGCAGGACCAATGAAAAACTGTTTTTT. It yields the protein CASSELGRTNEKLFF.

The chain recombines TRBV5-4 with TRBJ1-5; 7 bases map to TRBD1. With V trimmed by 3 bases and J by 5 bases, 17 bases remained unmatched. Looked up from germline, CDR1 is SGHNT and CDR2 is YYREEE (reference sequence). The CDR3 length is 18 residues. CDR3 in amino acids: CASSSARQGSEGDQPQHF. The DNA for the CDR3 is TGTGCCAGCAGCTCCGCCCGACAGGGCTCAGAGGGGGATCAGCCCCAGCATTTT.

The rearrangement joins TRBV14 to TRBJ1-6; D unresolved. This CDR3 is built from 13 residues. CDR1 is SGHDN and CDR2 is FVKESK in the germline V gene. The ends were cut back, 2 bases at V and 7 bases at J, with 6 bases in the middle. The CDR3 bases are TGTGCCAGCAGCCAATCTTTAAATTCACCCCTCCACTTT. Its protein product is CASSQSLNSPLHF.

The V and J genes are TRBV12-5 and TRBJ2-3; D may correspond to TRBD1 or TRBD2 (5 bases each). The germline CDR1 and CDR2 sequences are LGHNT and FRNRAP. This CDR3 comprises 17 residues. V lost 4 bases to trimming and J lost 2 bases, with 19 bases between them. CDR3 DNA: TGTGCTAGTGGTTCCTCTCCGACCCGGGGCTACACAGATACGCAGTATTTT. Protein product: CASGSSPTRGYTDTQYF.

V usage is TRBV6-5 and J usage is TRBJ2-7, with D perhaps matching TRBD1 (5 bases). The ends were cut back, 4 bases at V and 4 bases at J, with 14 bases in the middle. From germline, CDR1 is MNHEY and CDR2 SVGAGI. There are 14 residues in the CDR3. CDR3 in DNA: TGTGCCAGCAGTTTGACAGAAAAACCTTACGAGCAGTACTTC. Protein sequence: CASSLTEKPYEQYF.

This chain links TRBV5-1 with TRBJ2-7; D gene unclear. With 5 bases removed from V and 3 bases from J, the gap between germline ends came to 9 bases. Germline CDR1 SGHRS, CDR2 YFSETQ. This CDR3 is built from 12 residues. CDR3 residues: CASRSDNYEQYF. The CDR3 DNA sequence: TGCGCCAGCAGATCGGATAACTACGAGCAGTACTTC.

The chain is built from TRBV27 and TRBJ2-2, with a possible D match to TRBD1 (6 bases). V lost 1 base and J 2 bases, leaving 8 bases between the germline ends. Germline-derived CDR1 and CDR2 are MNHEY and SMNVEV (reference sequence). The CDR3 runs 15 residues. The CDR3 DNA follows: TGTGCCAGCAGTTTATGGGGACAAAACACCGGGGAGCTGTTTTTT. Translating gives CASSLWGQNTGELFF.

The chain is built from TRBV5-1 and TRBJ1-1, with 8 positions matching TRBD1. The CDR3 runs to 14 residues. The germline gives CDR1 SGHRS, CDR2 YFSETQ. Trimming took 0 bases from V and 3 from J; bases not matched to a gene: 1. The CDR3 DNA reads as TGCGCCAGCAGCTTGGCCAGGGGGCACACTGAAGCTTTCTTT. Its protein product is CASSLARGHTEAFF.

The chain employs TRBV7-9 and TRBJ2-7, with D unclear. CDR3 size: 13 residues. The germline V gene encodes CDR1 SEHNR and CDR2 FQNEAQ (reference sequence). V was pared by 4 bases and J by 0 bases, with 7 bases between. CDR3 bases: TGTGCCAGCAGCTCCGGAAGCTCCTACGAGCAGTACTTC. Its protein is CASSSGSSYEQYF.

The V gene is TRBV3-1 (or the pseudogene TRBV3-2), the J gene TRBJ2-3; D assignment may be TRBD1 or TRBD2 (6 bases each). CDR3 length equals 15 residues. V lost 4 bases and J 0 bases, leaving 11 bases between the germline ends. Germline V gene data show CDR1 as LGHDT and CDR2 as YNNKEL (reference sequence). The CDR3 loop is CASSPTGTSTDTQYF. CDR3 in DNA: TGTGCCAGCAGCCCTACAGGGACTAGCACAGATACGCAGTATTTT.

The V and J genes are TRBV10-3 and TRBJ1-2, with D perhaps TRBD1 (6 bases). The CDR3 contains 13 residues. CDR1 and CDR2 from the germline V gene are ENHRY and SYGVKD. The V end was cut by 3 bases, the J end by 4 bases, with 9 bases between. The CDR3 DNA reads TGTGCCATCAGTGACAGGACAGCCTATGGCTACACCTTC. Amino acid sequence: CAISDRTAYGYTF.

V is TRBV9 and J is TRBJ2-5; 12 bases agree with TRBD1. The CDR3 sequence is 16 residues long. With 0 bases clipped from V and 0 bases from J, the junction kept 0 bases outside the gene matches. CDR1 and CDR2 from the germline V gene are SGDLS and YYNGEE. For the CDR3, the DNA is TGTGCCAGCAGCGTAGGGGACAGGGGGCACCAAGAGACCCAGTACTTC. Amino acids: CASSVGDRGHQETQYF.